This T cell receptor (beta chain) is from a study of radiotherapy plus CTLA-4 blockade in lung cancer. Sequencing was performed with immunoSEQ multiplex PCR; in TCRdb, only in-frame clones are kept and a portion is missing. The sample records some 120,000 clones, over 65% being singletons. The specimen was peripheral blood, collected from a patient treated with radiotherapy plus ipilimumab. The sequence derives from a human donor with non-small cell lung cancer that progressed on radiotherapy plus ipilimumab. Some clones in this sample may be carry-over from other donors' samples.

The CDR3 region has the DNA TGCGCCAGCAGCTTCCTTGAGACCCAGTACTTC. Translated, it gives CASSFLETQYF. The rearrangement uses TRBV5-1 and TRBJ2-5; D uncertain. Germline lookup yields CDR1 SGHRS and CDR2 YFSETQ. V dropped 2 bases and J dropped 5 bases, with 4 bases sitting between them. There are 11 residues in the CDR3.